This T cell receptor beta chain came from a study of blood T cell repertoires in COVID-19. In the study overall: Samples came from the United States, Italy and Spain, spanning acute and convalescent COVID-19. T cells, B-cell-depleted T cells, or PBMCs supplied cDNA or gDNA.

The CDR3 is 17 residues long. V lost 0 bases and J lost 5, with 15 bases in between. Germline V lookup: CDR1 SGHDT, CDR2 YYEEEE. Authors' methods: Estimated nucleated cell counts came from reference gene primer amplification. Sequencing used immunoSEQ multiplex PCR; TCRdb keeps in-frame clones, though not all of them. The DNA gave D and trimming, while V, J and clone size come from that table. The data show over 200,000 clones, with 88% seen just once and approximately 3.8% held by the top ten. This receptor was obtained from a man aged 55 to 70 who had recovered from COVID-19. This sequence joins TRBV5-6 and TRBJ1-6, with a tentative D call TRBD1 (5 bases). Sample: peripheral blood. Here the CDR3 reads CASSLGQWRGHNSPLHF. The CDR3 nucleotides read TGTGCCAGCAGCTTGGGGCAATGGCGGGGCCATAATTCACCCCTCCACTTT.